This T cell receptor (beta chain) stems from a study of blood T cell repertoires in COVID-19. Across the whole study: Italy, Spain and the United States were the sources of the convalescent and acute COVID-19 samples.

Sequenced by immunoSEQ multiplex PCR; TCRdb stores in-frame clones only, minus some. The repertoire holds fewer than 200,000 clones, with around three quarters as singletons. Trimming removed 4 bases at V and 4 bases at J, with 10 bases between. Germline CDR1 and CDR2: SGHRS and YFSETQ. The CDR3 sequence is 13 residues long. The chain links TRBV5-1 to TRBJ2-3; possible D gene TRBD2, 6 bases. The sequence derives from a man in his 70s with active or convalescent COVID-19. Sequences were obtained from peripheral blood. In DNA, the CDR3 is TGCGCCAGCAGCCCTGGAGGGGCAGATACGCAGTATTTT. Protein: CASSPGGADTQYF.